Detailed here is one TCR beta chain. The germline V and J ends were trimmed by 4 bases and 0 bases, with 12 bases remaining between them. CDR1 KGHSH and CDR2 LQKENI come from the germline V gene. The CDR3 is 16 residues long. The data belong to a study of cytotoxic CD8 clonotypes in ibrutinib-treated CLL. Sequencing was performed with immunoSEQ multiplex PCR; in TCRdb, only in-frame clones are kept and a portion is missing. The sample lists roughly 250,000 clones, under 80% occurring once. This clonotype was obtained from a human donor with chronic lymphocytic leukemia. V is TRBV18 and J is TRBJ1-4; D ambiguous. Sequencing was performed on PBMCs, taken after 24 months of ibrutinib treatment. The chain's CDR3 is CASSRDLGSTNEKLFF. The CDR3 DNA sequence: TGTGCCAGCTCACGGGATCTGGGTTCAACTAATGAAAAACTGTTTTTT.